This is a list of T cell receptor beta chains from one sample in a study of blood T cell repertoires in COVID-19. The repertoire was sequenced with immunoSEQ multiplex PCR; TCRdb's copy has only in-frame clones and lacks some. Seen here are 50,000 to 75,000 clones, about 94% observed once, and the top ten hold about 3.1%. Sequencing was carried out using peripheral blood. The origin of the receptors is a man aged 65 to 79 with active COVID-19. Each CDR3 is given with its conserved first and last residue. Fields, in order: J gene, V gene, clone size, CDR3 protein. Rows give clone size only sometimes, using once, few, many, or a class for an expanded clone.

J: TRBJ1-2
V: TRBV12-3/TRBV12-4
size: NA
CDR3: CASSLGRFYGYTF

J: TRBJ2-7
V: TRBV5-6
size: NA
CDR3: CASSSRWISGGRYEQYF

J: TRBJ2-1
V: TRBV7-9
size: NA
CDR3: CASSSSGMEQFF

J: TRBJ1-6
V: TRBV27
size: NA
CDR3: CASSAYRNSPLHF

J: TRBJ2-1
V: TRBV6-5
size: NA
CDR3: CASTHGGAGKNEQFF

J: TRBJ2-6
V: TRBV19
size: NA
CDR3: CASSEQGTGANVLTF

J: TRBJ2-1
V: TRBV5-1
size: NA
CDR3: CASSYTSGVNNEQFF

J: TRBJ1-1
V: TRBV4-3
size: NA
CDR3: CASSQTGLTEAFF

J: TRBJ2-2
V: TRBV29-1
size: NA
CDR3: CSTLDSPNTGELFF

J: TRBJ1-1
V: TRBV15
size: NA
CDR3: CATSRDRGRGPTEAFF

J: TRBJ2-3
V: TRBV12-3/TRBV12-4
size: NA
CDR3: CASSPPSDTQYF

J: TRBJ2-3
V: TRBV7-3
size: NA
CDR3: CASSRKLGQGTDTQYF

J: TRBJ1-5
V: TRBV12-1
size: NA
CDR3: CASSPRVRGQPQHF

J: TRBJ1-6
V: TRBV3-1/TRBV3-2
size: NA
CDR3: CASSQGTGYNSPLHF

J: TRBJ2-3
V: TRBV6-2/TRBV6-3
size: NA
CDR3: CASSQSRGGGADTQYF

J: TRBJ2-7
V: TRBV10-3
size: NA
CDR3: CAIRGTGSRLEQYF

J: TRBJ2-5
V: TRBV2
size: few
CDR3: CASSDAGAQETQYF

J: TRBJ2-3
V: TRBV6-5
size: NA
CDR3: CASTIEITQYF

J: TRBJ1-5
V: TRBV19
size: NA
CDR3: CASTTTGAGTQPQHF

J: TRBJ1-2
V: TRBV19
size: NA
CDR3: CASSRPGQLYGYTF

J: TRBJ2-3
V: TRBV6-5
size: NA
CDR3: CASSYGSGGVTDTQYF

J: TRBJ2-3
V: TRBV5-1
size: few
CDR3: CASSPGGADTQYF

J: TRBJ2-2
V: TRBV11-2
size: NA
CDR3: CASRFGGLLAANTGELFF

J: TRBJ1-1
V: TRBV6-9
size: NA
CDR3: CASRSRPILLEAFF

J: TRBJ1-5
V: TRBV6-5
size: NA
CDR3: CASDVGQGAGQPQHF

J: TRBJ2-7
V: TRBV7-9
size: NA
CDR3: CASSSLSSYEQYF

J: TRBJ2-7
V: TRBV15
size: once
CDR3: CATSRGGQGIDEQYF

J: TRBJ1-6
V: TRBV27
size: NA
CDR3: CASTRGRGNNSPLHF

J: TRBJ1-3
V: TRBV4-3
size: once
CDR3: CASSQDLFGGGSGNTIYF

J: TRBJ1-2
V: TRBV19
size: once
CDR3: CASSMVAGQHPNYGYTF

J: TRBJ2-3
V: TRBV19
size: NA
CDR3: CASSMPDRSSTDTQYF

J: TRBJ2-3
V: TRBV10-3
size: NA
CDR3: CAISREYTDTQYF

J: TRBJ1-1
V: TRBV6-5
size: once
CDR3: CASSYRAGYTEAFF

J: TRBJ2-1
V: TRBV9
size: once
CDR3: CASSVLAGGYNEQFF

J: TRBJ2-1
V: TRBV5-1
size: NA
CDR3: CASSPPGTGGSNEQFF